This TCR beta chain was recorded in a study of blood T cell repertoires in COVID-19 (dated by TCRdb to about 2020). Broadly, across the study: Collaborator samples came from the United States, Italy and Spain and covered acute and convalescent phases of COVID-19. A de-identified subject ID, COVID-19 status, age in years and sex were almost always included in the sample metadata. HLA class I and class II types, where available, came from metadata supplied by the sample provider rather than from assay-based typing. Deeply sampled blood TCRbeta repertoires from subjects exposed to, actively infected with, or recovered from COVID-19 were included in the dataset. Samples came from the ongoing ImmuneRACE study (first 160 participants) plus 1,254 subjects from 6 global collaborators. The material from the prospective study consisted of cDNA or gDNA derived from T cells, B-cell-depleted T cells, or PBMCs. The repertoires were released in a freely available public database intended as a resource for research on the immune response to SARS-CoV-2.

In Seattle, one collaborating source enrolled patients while the infection was active and tracked those patients longitudinally over the course of disease. Collaborating institutions collected whole blood in K2EDTA tubes following their own protocols. For TCRbeta analysis, collaborators shipped samples as frozen whole blood, isolated PBMCs, or DNA extracted from either of those sample types. Concerning this clone: The antigen it binds to is not known. Base quality data are lacking; no much larger clone is found one base away.

Reading the germline V gene gives CDR1 MRHNA and CDR2 SNTAGT. The V end loses 7 bases and the J end loses 6 bases, and a stretch of 18 bases separates them. CDR3 length: 14 amino acids, cysteine to phenylalanine. Only the CDR3 DNA stays, 42 bases, in frame from base 1. TCRbeta CDR3 regions were amplified from genomic DNA by means of the immunoSEQ Assay, a bias-controlled multiplex PCR. The authors processed their data as follows. The number of nucleated cells in each sample was estimated by amplification of reference gene primers within the assay. Sequence reads were collapsed and filtered to measure the absolute abundance of every unique TCRbeta CDR3 rearrangement. Productive Simpson clonality was computed per sample as the square root of Simpson's diversity index over productive rearrangements. What TCRdb holds here is the immuneACCESS table cut down to in-frame rearrangements. Part of the clones is not present; checked against another copy, under half of the missing clones reflect an unresolved V gene, and the others are unexplained. D and trimming come from the DNA, and the V and J calls and clone size come from that table. This sample has around 400,000 clones in its table, and approximately 87% of those were observed once. Over 2% of the sample comes from the top ten.

What the study reported, not specific to this receptor: How much clinical and demographic metadata was included differed by source and by participant, and the metadata was provided uncurated.

The chain couples TRBV6-4 to TRBJ1-2; the D gene is not confidently resolved. Specimen: peripheral blood. This TCR derives from a woman in her sixties or seventies with COVID-19, enrolled during active disease. The CDR3 sequence is CASNSPPSVDGYTF. DNA sequence: TGTGCCAGCAACTCGCCCCCTTCGGTGGATGGCTACACCTTC.